The clone carrying this TCR beta chain was recorded at least ten times. A clone one base away is much larger, so this may be a read error. This sample is part of a study of T cells in Graves' hyperthyroidism and ophthalmopathy. What was amplified from RNA transcripts were TCR beta CDR3 regions. HTBI primers were the set used in a first-round RT-PCR of the TCR CDR3. TCRdb used MiXCR to reprocess the multiplex PCR reads, holding one entry per CDR3 protein. The sample has fewer than 350,000 distinct CDR3 sequences; roughly 19% are singletons. The CDR3 has 14 amino acids. Unmatched junction bases numbered 4, after V lost 5 bases and J lost 1 base. The germline V gene encodes CDR1 SEHNR and CDR2 FQNEAQ (reference sequence). Patients showing uncontrolled infection, other autoimmune disease, pregnancy or lactation were ineligible.

Input material: blood. The chain joins TRBV7-9 to TRBJ1-1, with 7 bases identical to TRBD1. This TCR was sampled from a man aged 50-60 years with Graves' ophthalmopathy. The CDR3 bases are TGTGCCAGCAGCCCGGGACAGACGAACACTGAAGCTTTCTTT. It translates to CASSPGQTNTEAFF.